The T cell receptor (beta chain) described here comes from a study of blood T cell repertoires in COVID-19. Study as a whole: Italy, Spain and the United States were the sources of the convalescent and acute COVID-19 samples. Sample material is recorded as cDNA or gDNA derived from T cells, B-cell-depleted T cells, or PBMCs.

Only one count was recorded for this clone. Deletions cut 0 bases from V and 4 bases from J, with 16 bases between. CDR3 length: 16 residues. Looked up from germline, CDR1 is LGHNA and CDR2 is YSLEER. Original analysis: How many nucleated cells were present was estimated from reference gene primer amplification. The repertoire was sequenced with immunoSEQ multiplex PCR; TCRdb's copy has only in-frame clones and lacks some. D and trimming were read from the DNA, whereas the V and J calls and clone size are those reported in that table. This table has approximately 61,000 clones, around 79% appearing once.

J is TRBJ2-7 and V is TRBV4-3, with D possibly matching TRBD2 (5 bases). The specimen sequenced was peripheral blood. The origin of this receptor is a human donor in a cohort sampled during active COVID-19. The CDR3 coding sequence is TGCGCCAGCAGCCAAGATTGGCAGGAGGTTATTTACGAGCAGTACTTC. Protein sequence: CASSQDWQEVIYEQYF.